This entry lists 17 T cell receptor beta chains sequenced from one sample in a study of breast tumors, draining lymph nodes, adjacent tissues (dated by TCRdb to about 2016). The library came from multiplex PCR. This sample was sequenced with an Illumina HiSeq 2000. In TCRdb, the public reads were trimmed at Q25 with fastp and aligned with MiXCR, with productive beta chains retained. Each record represents a unique CDR3 protein, reported with the most common genes and DNA among its rows. The sample table lists under 300,000 distinct CDR3 sequences, around 34% of them with a count of one. Approximately 3.6% of the sample is taken by the ten largest. Lymph node samples came from the axillary draining lymph nodes of breast cancer patients. Sequencing was carried out using axillary lymph node tissue. These receptors originate from a female donor with breast cancer. Some clones in this sample may be carry-over from other donors' samples.

As for this clonotype: One junction end disagrees with the germline gene, perhaps due to a read error. The V call is TRBV20-1, the J call TRBJ2-5, with D hard to call. Germline loops: CDR1 DFQATT, CDR2 SNEGSKA (reference sequence). The CDR3 covers 12 residues. The CDR3 DNA sequence: TGCAGTGCTCAAGAGCTTCAAGGGACCCAGTACTTC. Translating gives CSAQELQGTQYF.

A note on this clonotype: A junction end diverges from the germline sequence, so it may reflect a read error. The chain couples TRBV28 to TRBJ1-5; 7 nucleotides line up with TRBD1. The CDR3 runs to 14 residues. Per germline, CDR1 MDHEN and CDR2 SYDVKM. This chain's CDR3 is CASSLTGATQPQHF. CDR3 DNA: TGTGCCAGTAGTTTAACAGGGGCTACTCAGCCCCAGCATTTT. Full variable domain (outside the CDR3, taken from reference TRBV28 and TRBJ1-5): DVKVTQSSRYLVKRTGEKVFLECVQDMDHENMFWYRQDPGLGLRLIYFSYDVKMKEKGDIPEGYSVSREKKERFSLILESASTNQTSMYLCASSLTGATQPQHFGDGTRLSIL.

The chain carries TRBV20-1 and TRBJ1-4; no firm D call. V dropped 2 bases and J dropped 8 bases, with 15 bases sitting between them. Germline CDR1 is DFQATT and CDR2 is SNEGSKA (reference sequence). CDR3 length: 14 amino acids. CDR3 sequence (DNA): TGCAGTGCTAGAAAGGGAGGTAAAGGAGAAAAACTGTTTTTT. This translates into CSARKGGKGEKLFF.

The V gene is TRBV18, the J gene TRBJ2-3; D is unclear. CDR1 is KGHSH, CDR2 LQKENI, per germline. V shed 2 bases and J shed 0 bases, with 9 bases lying between them. CDR3 length: 15 amino acids. The CDR3 DNA sequence: TGTGCCAGCTCACCAGTCAGTTGGAGCACAGATACGCAGTATTTT. Translated, it gives CASSPVSWSTDTQYF.

This clonotype was found once. This chain uses TRBV13 with TRBJ1-1; 7 nucleotides agree with TRBD1. After removal of 6 bases from V and 4 bases from J, the junction contained 11 bases not matched to a gene. The CDR3 sequence is 15 residues long. Germline assignment: CDR1 PRHDT and CDR2 FYEKMQ (reference sequence). CDR3 bases: TGTGCCAGCAGAACAACACAGGGGTGGATCACTGAAGCTTTCTTT. Translation: CASRTTQGWITEAFF.

This clonotype came up a few times. This rearrangement joins TRBV4-1 to TRBJ2-6; D is undetermined. CDR1 MGHRA and CDR2 YSYEKL come from the germline V gene. V gave up 2 bases and J gave up 4 bases, with 6 bases separating them. This CDR3 contains 14 residues. This chain's CDR3 is CASSQSTGANVLTF. In DNA form, the CDR3 reads TGCGCCAGCAGCCAAAGTACGGGGGCCAACGTCCTGACTTTC.

CDR3 DNA: TGCGCCAGGGGGAGCGTAGCGGGAGAGGCGGAAGAGACCCAGTACTTC. Its translation is CARGSVAGEAEETQYF. This sequence joins TRBV10-1 and TRBJ2-5; TRBD2 aligns across 9 bases. This CDR3 contains 16 residues. V lost 9 bases to trimming and J lost 3 bases; unmatched junction nucleotides: 14. In germline, CDR1 is WNHNN, CDR2 SYGVQD (reference sequence).

The genes are TRBV15 and TRBJ2-7; TRBD2 might be the D (6 bases). V dropped 9 bases and J dropped 3 bases, with 18 bases sitting between them. This CDR3 has 14 residues. The germline V gene has CDR1 LNHNV and CDR2 YYDKDF (reference sequence). The CDR3 sequence: CATIRRDWGYEQYF. The DNA of the CDR3 is TGTGCCACGATCAGACGGGACTGGGGCTACGAGCAGTACTTC.

This clonotype was seen at least ten times. The rearrangement joins TRBV20-1 to TRBJ2-7; TRBD2 aligns across 9 bases. The V gene end was trimmed by 5 bases and the J gene end by 2 bases; junction bases not matched to a gene: 10. This CDR3 region has 15 residues. Germline V gene data show CDR1 as DFQATT and CDR2 as SNEGSKA (reference sequence). CDR3: CSAPDRLADPYEQYF. CDR3 bases: TGCAGTGCTCCCGACCGACTAGCGGACCCCTACGAGCAGTACTTC.

This clonotype was counted ten times or more. A much larger clonotype is one base distant, so this may be a read error. The chain combines TRBV20-1 with TRBJ1-6; D possibly corresponds to TRBD1 (6 bases). The CDR3 loop spans 15 amino acids. Germline V lookup: CDR1 DFQATT, CDR2 SNEGSKA (reference sequence). The V end lost 3 bases, the J end lost 9 bases, and 18 bases lay between the germline ends. CDR3 sequence: CSASLKTGSASPLHF. The CDR3 coding sequence is TGCAGTGCTAGCCTAAAAACAGGGTCGGCTTCACCCCTCCACTTT.

This clonotype was detected many times. This chain joins TRBV5-1 and TRBJ2-2, with D possibly being TRBD1 or TRBD2 (5 bases each). CDR1 is SGHRS, CDR2 YFSETQ, per germline. CDR3 length: 13 amino acids. Trimming left V 4 bases short and J 5 bases short, with 9 bases between. In DNA, the CDR3 is TGCGCCAGCAGCATATGGGGGACCGGGGAGCTGTTTTTT. It codes for CASSIWGTGELFF.

Turning to this clonotype: The conserved phenylalanine or tryptophan normally closing the CDR3 is absent here, so this likely arose from a read error. This chain uses TRBV7-9 with TRBJ2-5; TRBD1 aligns across 7 bases. The CDR3 sequence is 14 residues long. Looked up from germline, CDR1 is SEHNR and CDR2 is FQNEAQ (reference sequence). J lost 1 base, V lost 5 bases, and 4 bases had no gene match. The CDR3 protein is CASSPGTAQETQYL. DNA of the CDR3: TGTGCCAGCAGCCCAGGGACAGCCCAAGAGACCCAGTACCTC.

This clonotype was seen ten or more times. V is TRBV7-2 and J is TRBJ2-7; no firm D call. This CDR3 has 12 amino acids. Germline V gene data show CDR1 as SGHTA and CDR2 as FQGNSA. The V end lost 5 bases, the J end lost 5 bases, and 10 bases lay between the germline ends. CDR3 loop: CASSLKAHEQYF. DNA of the CDR3: TGTGCCAGCAGCCTCAAGGCCCACGAGCAGTACTTC.

There are a few counts of this clonotype. The chain employs TRBV6-5 and TRBJ2-2; weak D call: TRBD1 (6 bases). The CDR3 sequence is 16 residues long. CDR1 is MNHEY, CDR2 SVGAGI, per germline. The V gene lost 0 bases and the J gene lost 5 bases, with 13 bases spanning the gap. CDR3 sequence (DNA): TGTGCCAGCAGTTACTCCAGGGGAAGAAGAACCGGGGAGCTGTTTTTT. Translating it yields CASSYSRGRRTGELFF.

This clonotype appeared many times. The chain couples TRBV29-1 to TRBJ2-3; possibly TRBD2 for D (6 bases). CDR1 and CDR2 (germline): SQVTM, ANQGSEA. The CDR3 is 12 amino acids. The DNA for the CDR3 is TGCAGTGCGGGACTCTTGACAGATACGCAGTATTTT. Protein sequence: CSAGLLTDTQYF.

This clonotype was counted ten times or more. V usage is TRBV6-5 and J usage is TRBJ2-7; D may be TRBD1 (6 bases). The CDR3 consists of 14 residues. The ends were cut back, 6 bases at V and 4 bases at J, with 16 bases in the middle. Germline-derived CDR1 and CDR2 are MNHEY and SVGAGI. The CDR3 is CASRTTGSAYEQYF. The CDR3 coding sequence is TGTGCCAGCAGAACCACAGGGTCGGCTTACGAGCAGTACTTC.

At least ten counts were recorded for this clonotype. This chain joins TRBV12-3 or TRBV12-4 and TRBJ1-4; D is undetermined. The CDR3 is made up of 15 amino acids. The V end lost 8 bases, the J end lost 8 bases, and 21 bases lay between the germline ends. The CDR3 protein is CASFSTQDPEEKLFF. The CDR3, as DNA: TGTGCCAGCTTCTCGACTCAGGACCCGGAGGAAAAACTGTTTTTT.